A selection of T cell receptor beta chains follows, all from one sample in a study of T cell responses to AZD1222 COVID-19 vaccine. TCRdb keeps only in-frame clones here, not all; method: immunoSEQ multiplex PCR. Among 70,000 to 90,000 clones listed, roughly nine tenths were seen once. This material consisted of peripheral blood, taken on day 0 of AZD1222 vaccination. The receptors were gathered from an adult in good health. Both conserved end residues are part of each CDR3. The order of the fields is J gene, V gene, D gene, clone size, CDR3 DNA, CDR3 protein. A D gene is named only where the DNA matches it firmly. Only some rows state a clone size, as once, few, many or a class for expanded clones.

>TRBJ1-1|TRBV5-5|-|-
TGTGCCAGCAGCGCGGTGGACTCCATGAACACTGAAGCTTTCTTT
CASSAVDSMNTEAFF
>TRBJ2-1|TRBV7-3|-|-
TGTGCCAGCAGCTTAAGCACGGCTAGCTACAATGAGCAGTTCTTC
CASSLSTASYNEQFF
>TRBJ2-7|TRBV2|TRBD2|-
TGTGCCAGCAGTCTAGCGGGTTACGAGCAGTACTTC
CASSLAGYEQYF
>TRBJ2-3|TRBV25-1|TRBD1|-
TGTGCCAGCAGTGAATTTTTACAGGGGGGAAATACGCAGTATTTT
CASSEFLQGGNTQYF
>TRBJ2-1|TRBV29-1|TRBD2|few
TGCAGCGTTGAAGAGGCGGGACTAGGCTTTGAGCAGTTCTTC
CSVEEAGLGFEQFF
>TRBJ2-2|TRBV5-6|TRBD1|-
TGTGCCAGCAGCCCATACGGGACAGGGGAGGCCGGGGAGCTGTTTTTT
CASSPYGTGEAGELFF
>TRBJ1-3|TRBV19|-|-
TGTGCCAGTAGGGCGGGAACTACTGGAAACACCATATATTTT
CASRAGTTGNTIYF
>TRBJ2-5|TRBV7-8|-|-
TGTGCCGGAGGGGGTGAGGGGTACTACCAGGGAGAGACCCAGTACTTC
CAGGGEGYYQGETQYF
>TRBJ2-7|TRBV13|TRBD2|-
TGTGCCAGCAGCTTAGCCGTCGGAGACGGGACTAGCGGGCGCTACGAGCAGTACTTC
CASSLAVGDGTSGRYEQYF
>TRBJ2-2|TRBV10-1|-|-
TGCGCCAGCAGCCCAGGCGTCACCGGGGAGCTGTTTTTT
CASSPGVTGELFF